One sample yielded the 15 T cell receptor beta chains listed below, sequenced in a study of cytomegalovirus exposure and HLA in healthy donors. Assay used: immunoSEQ multiplex PCR; TCRdb lists only in-frame clones, some missing. The sample lists 95,000 to 120,000 clones; approximately 85% were seen once. The sample taken for sequencing was PBMCs. The source is a woman younger than 30 in good health and CMV-seronegative.

This chain links TRBV12-5 with TRBJ1-3; 8 nucleotides agree with TRBD1. Trimming cost V 0 bases and J 4 bases; bases outside gene matches: 8. The CDR3 consists of 17 residues. Germline V gives CDR1 LGHNT, CDR2 FRNRAP. The CDR3 DNA follows: TGTGCTAGTGGTTTGGTACTGGACAGGGTCCTGGGAAACACCATATATTTT. Residues: CASGLVLDRVLGNTIYF. Based on the CDR3 plus reference TRBV12-5 and TRBJ1-3, the full variable domain is DARVTQTPRHKVTEMGQEVTMRCQPILGHNTVFWYRQTMMQGLELLAYFRNRAPLDDSGMPKDRFSAEMPDATLATLKIQPSEPRDSAVYFCASGLVLDRVLGNTIYFGEGSWLTVV.

The chain couples TRBV9 to TRBJ2-1; a weak D match, TRBD2 (5 bases). This CDR3 comprises 13 residues. The germline V gene has CDR1 SGDLS and CDR2 YYNGEE. V gave up 3 bases and J gave up 2 bases, with 6 bases separating them. CDR3 bases: TGTGCCAGCAGCGCGGGGACCTACAATGAGCAGTTCTTC. Translation: CASSAGTYNEQFF.

The J gene is TRBJ1-3, the V gene TRBV9; tentatively, D is TRBD1 (5 bases). Germline values: CDR1 SGDLS, CDR2 YYNGEE. The CDR3 consists of 17 residues. The V gene lost 0 bases and the J gene lost 0 bases, with 13 bases spanning the gap. The CDR3 DNA reads TGTGCCAGCAGCGTAGAGGGGAAGGCCTACTCTGGAAACACCATATATTTT. Protein sequence: CASSVEGKAYSGNTIYF.

The chain links TRBV27 to TRBJ2-1; 9 bases map to TRBD1. The CDR3 sequence is 16 residues long. In germline, CDR1 is MNHEY, CDR2 SMNVEV (reference sequence). Trimming took 4 bases from V and 10 from J; bases not matched to a gene: 14. The CDR3 DNA follows: TGTGCCAGCAGTTCTACGGGACAGGGAATGATAGGAGAGCAGTTCTTC. Its protein is CASSSTGQGMIGEQFF.

The CDR3 sequence: CSVAGTSEGYEQYF. The DNA of the CDR3 is TGCAGCGTTGCTGGTACTTCGGAGGGCTACGAGCAGTACTTC. The V gene is TRBV29-1, the J gene TRBJ2-7; maybe TRBD2 (6 bases). Looked up from germline, CDR1 is SQVTM and CDR2 is ANQGSEA. The V gene lost 4 bases and the J gene lost 3 bases, with 16 bases spanning the gap. The CDR3 length is 14 residues.

This clone was seen once. This sequence joins TRBV9 and TRBJ2-3, with TRBD2 matching over 11 bases. Germline V gene data show CDR1 as SGDLS and CDR2 as YYNGEE. The CDR3 length is 21 residues. Losses at the gene ends were 3 bases for V and 1 base for J; bases not matched to a gene: 19. CDR3 sequence: CASSAQIGQGKTSGGTDTQYF. The CDR3 nucleotides read TGTGCCAGCAGCGCCCAGATCGGCCAGGGGAAGACTAGCGGGGGCACAGATACGCAGTATTTT.

This clone was counted once. This chain joins TRBV5-5 and TRBJ2-5; D gene unclear. The CDR3 is made up of 13 amino acids. The germline V and J ends were trimmed by 4 bases and 2 bases, with 9 bases remaining between them. Germline V lookup: CDR1 SGHKS, CDR2 YYEKEE (reference sequence). CDR3 region: CASSPGYQETQYF. The CDR3, as DNA: TGTGCCAGCAGCCCCGGGTATCAAGAGACCCAGTACTTC. Variable domain in full (rest from reference TRBV5-5 and TRBJ2-5): DAGVTQSPTHLIKTRGQQVTLRCSPISGHKSVSWYQQVLGQGPQFIFQYYEKEERGRGNFPDRFSARQFPNYSSELNVNALLLGDSALYLCASSPGYQETQYFGPGTRLLVL.

This sequence joins TRBV7-3 and TRBJ2-2; 9 nucleotides align to TRBD1. The trim removed 5 bases at V and 3 bases at J, leaving 25 bases unmatched. The CDR3 is made up of 22 amino acids. Germline V gene lookup returns CDR1 SGHTA and CDR2 FQGTGA. Here the CDR3 reads CASSLGSGFLDRGLQDTGELFF. CDR3 coding DNA: TGTGCCAGCAGCCTGGGGAGTGGTTTTCTGGACAGGGGACTTCAGGACACCGGGGAGCTGTTTTTT.

The rearrangement joins TRBV9 to TRBJ1-5; tentatively, D is TRBD1 (6 bases). The CDR3 loop spans 14 amino acids. The V end was cut by 0 bases, the J end by 6 bases, with 10 bases between. Germline V gene sequence: CDR1 SGDLS, CDR2 YYNGEE. CDR3 loop: CASSVEGGGQPQHF. The CDR3 DNA is TGTGCCAGCAGCGTAGAAGGGGGTGGTCAGCCCCAGCATTTT.

The chain carries TRBV6-1 and TRBJ2-5, with TRBD2 matching over 11 bases. The CDR3 extends over 17 amino acids. V lost 3 bases to trimming and J lost 1 base; unmatched junction nucleotides: 7. Per germline, CDR1 MNHNS and CDR2 SASEGT. CDR3 DNA sequence: TGTGCCAGCAGTGAGGTCCGGACTAGCGGGTTCCAAGAGACCCAGTACTTC. This codes for CASSEVRTSGFQETQYF.

The rearrangement joins TRBV10-3 to TRBJ1-1, with a possible D match to TRBD1 (6 bases). Trimming took off 0 bases at V and 4 bases at J, with 18 bases between the two ends. The CDR3 length is 17 residues. CDR1 is ENHRY and CDR2 is SYGVKD in the germline V gene. In DNA, the CDR3 is TGTGCCATCAGTGAGTCGTCTCCACAGGGTTATTCCACTGAAGCTTTCTTT. Protein sequence: CAISESSPQGYSTEAFF.

The chain recombines TRBV4-2 with TRBJ2-3; D perhaps matches TRBD2 (5 bases). Germline CDR1 is LGHNA and CDR2 is YNFKEQ. This CDR3 comprises 13 residues. The V end lost 8 bases, the J end lost 3 bases, and 12 bases lay between the germline ends. In DNA form, the CDR3 reads TGTGCCAGCGGCCCACTAGTAACAGATACGCAGTATTTT. Encoded protein: CASGPLVTDTQYF.

This clone was detected only once. This rearrangement joins TRBV27 to TRBJ2-7; TRBD1 matches 10 bases. Germline CDR1 and CDR2: MNHEY and SMNVEV (reference sequence). This CDR3 region has 14 residues. V lost 2 bases and J lost 5; bases outside the gene matches: 3. The CDR3 sequence: CASSLGTGADEQYF. The CDR3 DNA reads as TGTGCCAGCAGTTTAGGGACAGGGGCCGACGAGCAGTACTTC.

The chain joins TRBV6-1 to TRBJ2-3; D may be TRBD2 (6 bases). The CDR3 is 16 amino acids. Germline lookup yields CDR1 MNHNS and CDR2 SASEGT. V lost 2 bases and J 1 base, leaving 13 bases between the germline ends. The CDR3, as DNA: TGTGCCAGCAGTGAAAACCTAGCGTCGGGCACAGATACGCAGTATTTT. Amino acids: CASSENLASGTDTQYF.

The chain employs TRBV6-1 and TRBJ2-2; D is uncertain. The CDR3 runs to 14 residues. V was trimmed by 4 bases and J by 4 bases, leaving 10 bases between them. Germline CDR1 is MNHNS and CDR2 is SASEGT. The CDR3 DNA reads as TGTGCCAGCAGTGCCCTTCCAGTCACCGGGGAGCTGTTTTTT. Encoded protein: CASSALPVTGELFF.